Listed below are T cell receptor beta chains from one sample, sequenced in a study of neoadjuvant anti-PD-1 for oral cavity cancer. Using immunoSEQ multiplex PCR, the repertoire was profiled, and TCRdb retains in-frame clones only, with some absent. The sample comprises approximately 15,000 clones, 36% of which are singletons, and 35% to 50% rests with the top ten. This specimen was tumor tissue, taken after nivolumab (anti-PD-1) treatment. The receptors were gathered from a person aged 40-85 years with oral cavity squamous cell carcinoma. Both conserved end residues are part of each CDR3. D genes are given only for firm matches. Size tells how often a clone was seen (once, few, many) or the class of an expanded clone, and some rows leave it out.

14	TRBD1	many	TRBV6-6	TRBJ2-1	CATTPGQGTNEQFF	TGTGCCACCACGCCGGGACAGGGCACGAATGAGCAGTTCTTC
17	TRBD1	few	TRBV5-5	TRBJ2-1	CASSFPGDRVTYNEQFF	TGTGCCAGCAGCTTCCCGGGGGACAGGGTAACCTACAATGAGCAGTTCTTC
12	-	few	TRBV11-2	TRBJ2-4	CASSLGGATMYF	TGTGCCAGCAGCTTAGGCGGAGCCACCATGTACTTC
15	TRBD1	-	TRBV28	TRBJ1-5	CASIVDRSWSQPQHF	TGTGCCAGCATCGTGGACAGGAGCTGGAGTCAGCCCCAGCATTTT
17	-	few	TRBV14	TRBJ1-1	CASSQGIGWSAGTEAFF	TGTGCCAGCAGCCAGGGCATAGGGTGGTCGGCTGGGACTGAAGCTTTCTTT
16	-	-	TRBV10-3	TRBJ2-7	CAISESQAIATYEQYF	TGTGCCATCAGTGAGTCACAGGCAATTGCAACCTACGAGCAGTACTTC
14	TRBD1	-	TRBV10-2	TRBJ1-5	CASSPSGGGQPQHF	TGCGCCAGCAGCCCTTCAGGGGGCGGTCAGCCCCAGCATTTT
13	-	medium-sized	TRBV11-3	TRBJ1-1	CASSTNRVTEAFF	TGTGCCAGCAGCACAAACAGGGTCACTGAAGCTTTCTTT
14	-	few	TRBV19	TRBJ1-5	CASSKQAGNQPQHF	TGTGCCAGTAGTAAACAGGCAGGCAATCAGCCCCAGCATTTT
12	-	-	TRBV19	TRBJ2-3	CASSPNTDTQYF	TGTGCCAGTAGTCCAAACACAGATACGCAGTATTTT
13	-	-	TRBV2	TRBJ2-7	CASGVVGSYEQYF	TGTGCCAGTGGGGTAGTTGGGTCCTACGAGCAGTACTTC
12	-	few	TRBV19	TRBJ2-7	CASSYVGYEQYF	TGTGCCAGTAGTTACGTGGGCTACGAGCAGTACTTC
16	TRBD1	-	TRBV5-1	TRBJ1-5	CASSLGTGISNQPQHF	TGCGCCAGCAGCCTGGGGACAGGCATTAGCAATCAGCCCCAGCATTTT
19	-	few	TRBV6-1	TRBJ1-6	CASSEGGSAGGMYNSPLHF	TGTGCCAGCAGTGAAGGGGGGTCCGCGGGCGGGATGTATAATTCACCCCTCCACTTT
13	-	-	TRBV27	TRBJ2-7	CASSLDRFYEQYF	TGTGCCAGCAGTTTAGACAGGTTCTACGAGCAGTACTTC
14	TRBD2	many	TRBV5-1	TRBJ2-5	CASSASGGTETQYF	TGCGCCAGCAGCGCTAGCGGGGGGACAGAGACCCAGTACTTC
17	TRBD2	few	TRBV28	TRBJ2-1	CASSGPGTSGLLGEQFF	TGTGCCAGCAGTGGGCCCGGGACTAGCGGCTTACTTGGTGAGCAGTTCTTC
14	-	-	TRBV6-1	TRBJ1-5	CASSPDPGNQPQHF	TGTGCCAGCAGCCCGGACCCGGGAAATCAGCCCCAGCATTTT
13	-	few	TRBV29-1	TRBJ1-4	CSAGGGLGEKLFF	TGCAGCGCGGGGGGAGGGCTCGGTGAAAAACTGTTTTTT
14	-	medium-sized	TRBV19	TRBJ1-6	CASRPGGSGSPLHF	TGTGCCAGTAGGCCCGGGGGATCTGGTTCACCCCTCCACTTT
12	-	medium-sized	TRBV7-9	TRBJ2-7	CASSTGVYEQYF	TGTGCCAGCAGCACGGGTGTCTACGAGCAGTACTTC
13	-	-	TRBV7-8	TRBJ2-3	CASRIAGTDTQYF	TGTGCCAGCAGGATAGCGGGCACAGATACGCAGTATTTT
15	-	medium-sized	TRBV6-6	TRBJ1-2	CASSSRDTGSYGYTF	TGTGCCAGCAGTTCACGGGACACAGGATCGTATGGCTACACCTTC
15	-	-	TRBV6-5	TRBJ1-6	CASKAASSYNSPLHF	TGTGCCAGCAAGGCCGCGAGCTCCTATAATTCACCCCTCCACTTT
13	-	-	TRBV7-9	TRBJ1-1	CASSAFMNTEAFF	TGTGCCAGCAGCGCCTTCATGAACACTGAAGCTTTCTTT
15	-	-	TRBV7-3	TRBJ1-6	CASSLRRGWDSPLHF	TGTGCCAGCAGCTTAAGGAGGGGGTGGGATTCACCCCTCCACTTT
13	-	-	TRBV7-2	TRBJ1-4	CASSPTPNEKLFF	TGTGCCAGCAGCCCGACGCCTAATGAAAAACTGTTTTTT
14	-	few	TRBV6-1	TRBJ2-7	CATRPAASPYEQYF	TGTGCCACCCGACCCGCAGCCAGCCCCTACGAGCAGTACTTC
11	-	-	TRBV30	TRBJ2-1	CAWDRYNEQFF	TGTGCCTGGGACAGGTACAATGAGCAGTTCTTC
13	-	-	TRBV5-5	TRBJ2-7	CASSLAIQWEQYF	TGTGCCAGCAGCTTGGCCATCCAGTGGGAGCAGTACTTC
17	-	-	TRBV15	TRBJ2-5	CATSRGRGGVLPQTQYF	TGTGCCACCAGCAGAGGCCGCGGTGGTGTTCTACCTCAGACCCAGTACTTC
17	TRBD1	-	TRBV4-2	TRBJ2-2	CASSTPGQGKIAGELFF	TGTGCCAGCAGTACTCCGGGACAGGGCAAGATTGCCGGGGAGCTGTTTTTT
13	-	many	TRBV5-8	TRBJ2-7	CASSPGNYYEQYF	TGTGCCAGCAGCCCTGGGAACTACTACGAGCAGTACTTC
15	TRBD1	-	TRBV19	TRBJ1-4	CASSMGTGNNEKLFF	TGTGCCAGTAGTATGGGGACAGGGAATAATGAAAAACTGTTTTTT
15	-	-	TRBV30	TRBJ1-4	CAWSATLRGNEKLFF	TGTGCCTGGAGTGCTACGCTGAGGGGGAATGAAAAACTGTTTTTT
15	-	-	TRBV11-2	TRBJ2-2	CASSLGGLITGELFF	TGTGCCAGCAGCTTAGGGGGGCTAATCACCGGGGAGCTGTTTTTT
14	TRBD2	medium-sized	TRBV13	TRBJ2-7	CASSPREGTYEQYF	TGTGCCAGCAGCCCACGGGAGGGTACCTACGAGCAGTACTTC
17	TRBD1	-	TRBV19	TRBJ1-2	CASIDPARDRANYGYTF	TGTGCCAGTATTGACCCCGCCCGGGACAGGGCTAACTATGGCTACACCTTC
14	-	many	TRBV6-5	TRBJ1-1	CASRRGYLNTEAFF	TGTGCCAGCAGGAGGGGGTACCTCAACACTGAAGCTTTCTTT
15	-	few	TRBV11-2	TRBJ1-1	CASSPGGRANTEAFF	TGTGCCAGCAGCCCAGGCGGCAGAGCGAACACTGAAGCTTTCTTT
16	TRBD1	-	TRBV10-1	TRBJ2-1	CASSEYRGGSYNEQFF	TGCGCCAGCAGTGAGTACAGGGGTGGATCCTACAATGAGCAGTTCTTC
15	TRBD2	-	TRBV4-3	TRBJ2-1	CASSQEVQAGDEQFF	TGCGCCAGCAGCCAAGAGGTTCAAGCGGGAGATGAGCAGTTCTTC
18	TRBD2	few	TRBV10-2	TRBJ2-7	CASRPGLAGGKVSYEQYF	TGCGCCAGCAGGCCGGGACTAGCGGGGGGGAAAGTTTCCTACGAGCAGTACTTC
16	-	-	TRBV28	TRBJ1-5	CASSFPGTHSNQPQHF	TGTGCCAGCAGTTTTCCTGGGACGCATAGCAATCAGCCCCAGCATTTT
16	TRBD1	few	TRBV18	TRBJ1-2	CASSPETGNFRYGYTF	TGTGCCAGCTCACCGGAGACAGGGAACTTTCGCTATGGCTACACCTTC
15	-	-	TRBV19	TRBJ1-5	CASSMAGPLNQPQHF	TGTGCCAGTAGTATGGCCGGGCCCCTCAATCAGCCCCAGCATTTT
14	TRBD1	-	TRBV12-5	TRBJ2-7	CASGRWTGLGEQYF	TGTGCTAGTGGCCGATGGACAGGACTCGGTGAGCAGTACTTC
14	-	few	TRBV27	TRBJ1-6	CASSLKSYNSPLHF	TGTGCCAGCAGCCTTAAGTCCTATAATTCACCCCTCCACTTT
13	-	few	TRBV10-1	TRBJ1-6	CASKERNNSPLHF	TGCGCCAGCAAGGAACGGAATAATTCACCCCTCCACTTT
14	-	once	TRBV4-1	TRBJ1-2	CASSQGKGRPGYTF	TGCGCCAGCAGCCAAGGCAAGGGGAGGCCTGGCTACACCTTC
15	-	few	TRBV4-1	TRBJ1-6	CASSLTRDDNSPLHF	TGCGCCAGCAGCCTGACCCGGGACGACAATTCACCCCTCCACTTT
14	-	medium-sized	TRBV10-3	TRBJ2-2	CAIRVTGDTGELFF	TGTGCCATCAGGGTTACCGGGGACACCGGGGAGCTGTTTTTT
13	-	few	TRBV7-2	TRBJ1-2	CASSGGLNYGYTF	TGTGCCAGCAGCGGGGGATTGAACTATGGCTACACCTTC
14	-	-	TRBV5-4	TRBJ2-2	CASSPGLNTGELFF	TGTGCCTCAAGCCCGGGCTTGAACACCGGGGAGCTGTTTTTT
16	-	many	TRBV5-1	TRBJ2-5	CASSLSGSRGGETQYF	TGCGCCAGCAGCTTGTCGGGCAGCCGAGGGGGAGAGACCCAGTACTTC
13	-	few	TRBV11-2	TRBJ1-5	CASSLSSNQPQHF	TGTGCCAGCAGCTTATCAAGCAATCAGCCCCAGCATTTT
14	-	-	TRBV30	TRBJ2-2	CAWRGRRDTGELFF	TGTGCCTGGAGAGGGCGGCGGGACACCGGGGAGCTGTTTTTT